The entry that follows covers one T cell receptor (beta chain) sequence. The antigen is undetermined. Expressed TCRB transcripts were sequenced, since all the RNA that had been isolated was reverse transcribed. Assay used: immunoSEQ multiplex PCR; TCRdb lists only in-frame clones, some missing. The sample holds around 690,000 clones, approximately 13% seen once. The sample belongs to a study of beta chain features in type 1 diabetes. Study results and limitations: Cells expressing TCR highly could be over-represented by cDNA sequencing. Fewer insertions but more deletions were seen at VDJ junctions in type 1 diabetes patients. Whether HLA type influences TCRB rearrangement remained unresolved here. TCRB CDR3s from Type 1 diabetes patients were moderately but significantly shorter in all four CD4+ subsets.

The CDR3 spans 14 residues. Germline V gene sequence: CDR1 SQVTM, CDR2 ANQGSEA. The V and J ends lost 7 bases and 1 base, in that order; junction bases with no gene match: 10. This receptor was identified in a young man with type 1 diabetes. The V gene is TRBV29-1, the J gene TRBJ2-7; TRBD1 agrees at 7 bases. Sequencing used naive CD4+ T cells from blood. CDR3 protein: CSARGQDESYEQYF. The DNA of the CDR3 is TGCAGCGCAAGGGGGCAGGATGAATCCTACGAGCAGTACTTC.